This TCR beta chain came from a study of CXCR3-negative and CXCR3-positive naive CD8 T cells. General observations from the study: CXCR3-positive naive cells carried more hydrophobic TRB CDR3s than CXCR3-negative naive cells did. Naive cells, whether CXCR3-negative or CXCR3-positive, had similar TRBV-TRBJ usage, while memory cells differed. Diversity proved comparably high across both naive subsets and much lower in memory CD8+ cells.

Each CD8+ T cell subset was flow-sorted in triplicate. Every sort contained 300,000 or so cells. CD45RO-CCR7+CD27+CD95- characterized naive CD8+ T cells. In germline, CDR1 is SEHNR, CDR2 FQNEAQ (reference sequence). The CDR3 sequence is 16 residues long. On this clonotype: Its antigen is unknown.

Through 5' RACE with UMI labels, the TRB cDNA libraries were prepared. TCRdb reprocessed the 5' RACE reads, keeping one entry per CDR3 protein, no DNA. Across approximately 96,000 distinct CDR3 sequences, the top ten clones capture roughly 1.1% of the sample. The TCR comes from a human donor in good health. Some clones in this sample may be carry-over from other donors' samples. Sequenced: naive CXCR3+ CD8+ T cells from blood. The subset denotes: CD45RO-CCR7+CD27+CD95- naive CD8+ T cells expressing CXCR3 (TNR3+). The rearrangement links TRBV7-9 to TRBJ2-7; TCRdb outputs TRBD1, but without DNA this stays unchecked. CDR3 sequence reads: CASSPRRPGTYYEQYF.